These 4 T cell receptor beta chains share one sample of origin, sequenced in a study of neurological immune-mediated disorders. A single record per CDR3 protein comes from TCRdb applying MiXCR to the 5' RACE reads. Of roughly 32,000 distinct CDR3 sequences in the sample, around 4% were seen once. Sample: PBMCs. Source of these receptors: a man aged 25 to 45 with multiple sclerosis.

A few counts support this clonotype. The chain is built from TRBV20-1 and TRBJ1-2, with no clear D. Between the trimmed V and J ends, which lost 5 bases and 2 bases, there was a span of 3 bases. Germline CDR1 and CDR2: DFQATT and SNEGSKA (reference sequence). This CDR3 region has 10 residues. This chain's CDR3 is CSASNYGYTF. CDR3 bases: TGCAGTGCTTCGAACTATGGCTACACCTTC.

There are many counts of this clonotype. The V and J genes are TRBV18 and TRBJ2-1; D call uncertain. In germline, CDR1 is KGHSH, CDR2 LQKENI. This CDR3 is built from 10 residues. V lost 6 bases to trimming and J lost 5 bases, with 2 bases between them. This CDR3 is CASSNNEQFF. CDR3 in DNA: TGTGCCAGCTCGAACAATGAGCAGTTCTTC.

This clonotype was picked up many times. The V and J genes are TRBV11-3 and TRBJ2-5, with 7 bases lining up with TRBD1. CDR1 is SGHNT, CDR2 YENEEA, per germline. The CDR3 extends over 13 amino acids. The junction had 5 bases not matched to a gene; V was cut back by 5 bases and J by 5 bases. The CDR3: CASSQGQRETQYF. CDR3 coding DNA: TGTGCCAGCAGCCAGGGACAGAGGGAGACCCAGTACTTC.

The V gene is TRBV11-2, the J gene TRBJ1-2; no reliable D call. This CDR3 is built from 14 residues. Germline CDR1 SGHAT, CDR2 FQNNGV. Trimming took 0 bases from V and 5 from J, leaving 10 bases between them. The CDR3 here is CASSLEQQPYGYTF. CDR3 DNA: TGTGCCAGCAGCTTAGAACAGCAACCTTATGGCTACACCTTC. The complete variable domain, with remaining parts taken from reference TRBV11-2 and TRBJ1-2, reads EAGVAQSPRYKIIEKRQSVAFWCNPISGHATLYWYQQILGQGPKLLIQFQNNGVVDDSQLPKDRFSAERLKGVDSTLKIQPAKLEDSAVYLCASSLEQQPYGYTFGSGTRLTVV.